This entry features one T cell receptor beta chain sequence. The data were taken from a study of blood T cell repertoires in COVID-19. Only in-frame clones appear in the TCRdb table, and some are missing; sequencing was by immunoSEQ multiplex PCR. The table includes more than 200,000 clones, approximately 80% detected once. The source of this sequence is a woman in her thirties or forties with acute COVID-19. The sample was PBMCs or T cells enriched from blood (not recorded which).

The CDR3: CAISPTLMNTEAFF. As DNA, the CDR3 is TGTGCCATCAGCCCGACTCTTATGAACACTGAAGCTTTCTTT. The chain uses TRBV10-3 and TRBJ1-1; no clear D gene. Germline CDR1 ENHRY, CDR2 SYGVKD. The CDR3 consists of 14 residues. Trimming pared 6 bases from V and 0 bases from J, leaving 11 bases between.